This entry concerns a single TCR beta chain. Its antigen is currently unknown. TCR beta CDR3 regions were amplified from RNA. HTBI primers were employed in a first-round RT-PCR of the TCR CDR3. TCRdb passed the multiplex PCR reads through MiXCR, listing each CDR3 protein once. The sample shows roughly 240,000 distinct CDR3 sequences, roughly 15% of them seen only once. The record originates from a study of T cells in Graves' hyperthyroidism and ophthalmopathy. Whole-study context: The blood sample was taken at first diagnosis, before treatment began. Study findings and constraints: The model predicted ophthalmopathy a median about 6.6 months before onset. In simple terms, a model built on 13 V-J features told ophthalmopathy apart from stable hyperthyroidism. The majority of expanded thyroid clonotypes above 0.001 also appeared in blood.

V was pared by 0 bases and J by 3 bases, with 17 bases between. Germline V gene sequence: CDR1 MNHNY, CDR2 SVGAGI (reference sequence). The CDR3 contains 17 residues. Sequences were obtained from blood. The clonotype was recovered from a woman younger than 35 with Graves' ophthalmopathy. The chain combines TRBV6-6 with TRBJ1-1; no definite D call. The CDR3 here is CASSYSRSVKKDTEAFF. CDR3 nucleotide sequence: TGTGCCAGCAGTTACTCCCGTTCTGTCAAGAAGGACACTGAAGCTTTCTTT.